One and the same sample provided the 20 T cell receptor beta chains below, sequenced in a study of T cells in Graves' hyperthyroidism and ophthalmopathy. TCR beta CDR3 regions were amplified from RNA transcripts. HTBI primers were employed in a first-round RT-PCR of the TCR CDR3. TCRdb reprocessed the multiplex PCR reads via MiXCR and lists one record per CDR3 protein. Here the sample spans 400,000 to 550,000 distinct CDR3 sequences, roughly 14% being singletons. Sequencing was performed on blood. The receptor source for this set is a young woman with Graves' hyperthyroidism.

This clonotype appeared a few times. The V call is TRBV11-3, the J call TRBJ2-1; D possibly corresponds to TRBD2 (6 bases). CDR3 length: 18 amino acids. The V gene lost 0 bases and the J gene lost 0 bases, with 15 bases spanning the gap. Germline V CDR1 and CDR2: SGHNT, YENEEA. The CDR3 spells CASSLDQLAGYSYNEQFF. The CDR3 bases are TGTGCCAGCAGCTTAGATCAACTAGCAGGATACTCCTACAATGAGCAGTTCTTC.

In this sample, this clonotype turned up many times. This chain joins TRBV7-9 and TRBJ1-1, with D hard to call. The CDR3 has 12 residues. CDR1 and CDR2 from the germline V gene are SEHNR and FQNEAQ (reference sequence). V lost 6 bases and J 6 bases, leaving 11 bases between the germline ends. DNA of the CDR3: TGTGCCAGCAGGCCCGCGAGGCCTGAAGCTTTCTTT. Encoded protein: CASRPARPEAFF.

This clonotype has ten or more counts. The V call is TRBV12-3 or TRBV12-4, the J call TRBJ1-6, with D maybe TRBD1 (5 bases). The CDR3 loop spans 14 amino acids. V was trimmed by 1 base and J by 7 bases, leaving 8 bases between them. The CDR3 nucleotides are TGTGCCAGCAGTTTAGGGGGGGAGAATTCACCCCTCCACTTT. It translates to CASSLGGENSPLHF.

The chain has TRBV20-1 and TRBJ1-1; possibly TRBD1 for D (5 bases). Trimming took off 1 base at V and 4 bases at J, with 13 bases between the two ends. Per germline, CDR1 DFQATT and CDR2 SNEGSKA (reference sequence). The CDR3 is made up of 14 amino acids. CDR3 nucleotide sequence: TGCAGTGCTAGAGCGCCTGGGGGGTCCACTGAAGCTTTCTTT. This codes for CSARAPGGSTEAFF.

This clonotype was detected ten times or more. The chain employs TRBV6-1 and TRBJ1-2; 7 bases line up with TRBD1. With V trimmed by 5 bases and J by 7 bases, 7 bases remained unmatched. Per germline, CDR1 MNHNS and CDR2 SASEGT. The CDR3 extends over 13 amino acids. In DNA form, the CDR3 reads TGTGCCAGCAGTCGGGACAGTTTGGGTGGCTACACCTTC. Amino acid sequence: CASSRDSLGGYTF.

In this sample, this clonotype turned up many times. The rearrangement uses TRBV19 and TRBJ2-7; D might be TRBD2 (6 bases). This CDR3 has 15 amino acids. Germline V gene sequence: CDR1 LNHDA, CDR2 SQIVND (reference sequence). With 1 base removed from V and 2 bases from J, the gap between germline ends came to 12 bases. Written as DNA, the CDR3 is TGTGCCAGTAGTATAGGGGGCGCGGGGACCTACGAGCAGTACTTC. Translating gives CASSIGGAGTYEQYF.

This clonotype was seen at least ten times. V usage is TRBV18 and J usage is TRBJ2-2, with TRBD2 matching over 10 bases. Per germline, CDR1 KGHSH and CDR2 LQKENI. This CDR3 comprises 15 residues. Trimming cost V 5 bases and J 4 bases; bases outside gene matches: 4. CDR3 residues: CASSRASGSTGELFF. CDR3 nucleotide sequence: TGTGCCAGCTCAAGGGCTAGCGGGAGCACCGGGGAGCTGTTTTTT.

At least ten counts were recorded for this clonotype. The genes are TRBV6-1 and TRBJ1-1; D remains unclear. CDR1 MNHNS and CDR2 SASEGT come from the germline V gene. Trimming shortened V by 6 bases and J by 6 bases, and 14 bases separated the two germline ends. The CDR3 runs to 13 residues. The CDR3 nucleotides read TGTGCCAGCAGGGTCTTCGGCGACGCTGAAGCTTTCTTT. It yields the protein CASRVFGDAEAFF.

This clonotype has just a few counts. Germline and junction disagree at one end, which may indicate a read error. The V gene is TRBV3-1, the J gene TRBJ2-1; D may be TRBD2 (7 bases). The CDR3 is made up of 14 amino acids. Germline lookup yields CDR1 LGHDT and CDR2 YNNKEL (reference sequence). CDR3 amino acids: CASSQLRGAGEQLF. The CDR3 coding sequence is TGTGCCAGCAGCCAGTTACGGGGGGCCGGTGAGCAGCTCTTC.

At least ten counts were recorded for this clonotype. In DNA form, the CDR3 reads TGTGCCAGCAGCCCCGAGACGGATAGCACAGATACGCAGTATTTT. Translated, it gives CASSPETDSTDTQYF. The J gene is TRBJ2-3, the V gene TRBV7-3; D uncertain. This CDR3 has 15 amino acids. V was pared by 5 bases and J by 0 bases, with 12 bases between. Germline lookup yields CDR1 SGHTA and CDR2 FQGTGA.

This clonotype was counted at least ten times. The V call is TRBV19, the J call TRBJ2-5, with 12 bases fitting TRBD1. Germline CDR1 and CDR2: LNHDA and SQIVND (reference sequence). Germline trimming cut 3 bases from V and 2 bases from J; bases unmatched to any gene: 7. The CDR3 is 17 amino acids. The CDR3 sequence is CASSISGTGGRQETQYF. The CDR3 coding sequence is TGTGCCAGTAGTATTTCCGGGACAGGGGGCCGTCAAGAGACCCAGTACTTC.

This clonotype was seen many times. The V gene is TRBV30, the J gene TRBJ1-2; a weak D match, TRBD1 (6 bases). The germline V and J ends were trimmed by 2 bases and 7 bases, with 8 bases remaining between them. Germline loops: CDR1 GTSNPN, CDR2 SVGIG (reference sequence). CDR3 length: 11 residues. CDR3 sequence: CAWSPGAGYTF. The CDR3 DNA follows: TGTGCCTGGAGTCCAGGGGCTGGCTACACCTTC.

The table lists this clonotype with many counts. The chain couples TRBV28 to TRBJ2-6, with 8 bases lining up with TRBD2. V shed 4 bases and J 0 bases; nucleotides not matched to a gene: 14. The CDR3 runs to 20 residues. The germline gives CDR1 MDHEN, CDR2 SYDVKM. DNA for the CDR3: TGTGCCAGCAGTTCCCGGCTCGGCCTAGCGGGTAGCTCTGGGGCCAACGTCCTGACTTTC. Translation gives CASSSRLGLAGSSGANVLTF.

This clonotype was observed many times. The CDR3 loop is CASSTGLAGNTGELFF. Here the CDR3 DNA reads TGTGCCAGCAGTACGGGACTAGCGGGCAACACCGGGGAGCTGTTTTTT. The rearrangement links TRBV5-6 to TRBJ2-2, with 12 bases identical to TRBD2. Trimming removed 5 bases from V and 2 bases from J; junction bases left unmatched: 4. Germline values: CDR1 SGHDT, CDR2 YYEEEE. The CDR3 has 16 amino acids.

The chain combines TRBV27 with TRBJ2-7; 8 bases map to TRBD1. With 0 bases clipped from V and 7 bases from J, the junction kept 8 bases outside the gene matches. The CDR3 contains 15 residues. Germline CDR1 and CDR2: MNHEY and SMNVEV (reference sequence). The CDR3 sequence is CASSLSATGVGEQYF. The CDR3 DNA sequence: TGTGCCAGCAGTTTATCGGCGACAGGGGTAGGAGAGCAGTACTTC.

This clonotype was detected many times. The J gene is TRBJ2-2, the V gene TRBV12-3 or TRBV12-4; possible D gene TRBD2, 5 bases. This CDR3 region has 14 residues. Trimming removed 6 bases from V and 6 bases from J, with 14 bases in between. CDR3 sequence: CASSPYGSSGELFF. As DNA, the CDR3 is TGTGCCAGCAGCCCTTATGGGAGTTCCGGGGAGCTGTTTTTT.

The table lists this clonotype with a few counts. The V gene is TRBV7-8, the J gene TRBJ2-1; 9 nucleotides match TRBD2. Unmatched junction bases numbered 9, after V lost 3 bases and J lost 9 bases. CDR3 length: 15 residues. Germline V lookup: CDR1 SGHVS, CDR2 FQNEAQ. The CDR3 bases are TGTGCCAGCAGCTTTGGCGGGAGGGCCATCGGTGAGCAGTTCTTC. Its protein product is CASSFGGRAIGEQFF.

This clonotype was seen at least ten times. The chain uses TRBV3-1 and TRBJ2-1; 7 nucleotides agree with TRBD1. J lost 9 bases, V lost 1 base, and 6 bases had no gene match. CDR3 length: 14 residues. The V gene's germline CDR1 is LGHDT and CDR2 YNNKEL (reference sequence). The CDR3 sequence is CASSQGETGIEQFF. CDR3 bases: TGTGCCAGCAGCCAAGGGGAGACAGGGATTGAGCAGTTCTTC.

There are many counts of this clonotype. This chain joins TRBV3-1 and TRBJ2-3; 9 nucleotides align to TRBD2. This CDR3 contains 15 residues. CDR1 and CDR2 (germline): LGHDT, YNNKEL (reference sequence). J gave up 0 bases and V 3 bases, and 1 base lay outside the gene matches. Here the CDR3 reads CASSHTSGSTDTQYF. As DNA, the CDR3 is TGTGCCAGCAGCCATACTAGCGGGAGCACAGATACGCAGTATTTT.

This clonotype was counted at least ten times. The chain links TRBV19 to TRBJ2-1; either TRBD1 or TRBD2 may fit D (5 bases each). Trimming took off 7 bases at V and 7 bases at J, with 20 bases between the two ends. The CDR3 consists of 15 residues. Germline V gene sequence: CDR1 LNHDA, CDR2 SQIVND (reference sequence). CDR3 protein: CASTPPSRGPNEQFF. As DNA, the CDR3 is TGTGCCAGTACCCCGCCTTCAAGGGGACCAAATGAGCAGTTCTTC.